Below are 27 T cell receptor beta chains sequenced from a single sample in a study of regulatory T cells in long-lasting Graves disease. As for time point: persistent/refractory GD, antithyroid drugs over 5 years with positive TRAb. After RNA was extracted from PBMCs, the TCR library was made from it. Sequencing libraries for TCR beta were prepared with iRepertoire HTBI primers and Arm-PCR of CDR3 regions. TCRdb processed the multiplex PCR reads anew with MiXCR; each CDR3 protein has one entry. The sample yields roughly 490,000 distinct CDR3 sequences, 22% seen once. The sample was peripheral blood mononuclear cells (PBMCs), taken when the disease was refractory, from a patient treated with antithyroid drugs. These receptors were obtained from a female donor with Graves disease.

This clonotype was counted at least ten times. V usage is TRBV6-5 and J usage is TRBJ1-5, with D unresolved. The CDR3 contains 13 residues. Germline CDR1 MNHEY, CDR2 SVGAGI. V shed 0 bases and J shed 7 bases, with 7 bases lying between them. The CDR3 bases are TGTGCCAGCAGTTACTCGAGGCAACAGCCCCAGCATTTT. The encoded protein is CASSYSRQQPQHF.

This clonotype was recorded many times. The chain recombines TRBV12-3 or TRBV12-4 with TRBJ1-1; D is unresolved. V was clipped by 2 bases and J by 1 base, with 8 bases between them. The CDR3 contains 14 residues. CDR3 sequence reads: CASSLNRRNTEAFF. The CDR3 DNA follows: TGTGCCAGCAGTTTAAATAGGAGGAACACTGAAGCTTTCTTT.

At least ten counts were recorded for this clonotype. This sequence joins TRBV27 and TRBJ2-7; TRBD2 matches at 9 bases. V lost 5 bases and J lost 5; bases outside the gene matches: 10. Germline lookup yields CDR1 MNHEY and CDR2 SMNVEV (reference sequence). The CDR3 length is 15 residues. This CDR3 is CASSPSLAGSHEQYF. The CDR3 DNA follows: TGTGCCAGCAGTCCCTCCCTAGCGGGGTCTCACGAGCAGTACTTC.

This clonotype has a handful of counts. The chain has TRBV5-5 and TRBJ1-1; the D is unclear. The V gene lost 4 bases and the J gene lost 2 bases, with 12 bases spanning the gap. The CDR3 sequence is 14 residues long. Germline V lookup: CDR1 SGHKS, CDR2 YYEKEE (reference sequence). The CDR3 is CASSPRPENTEAFF. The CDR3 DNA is TGTGCCAGCAGCCCCCGCCCAGAAAACACTGAAGCTTTCTTT.

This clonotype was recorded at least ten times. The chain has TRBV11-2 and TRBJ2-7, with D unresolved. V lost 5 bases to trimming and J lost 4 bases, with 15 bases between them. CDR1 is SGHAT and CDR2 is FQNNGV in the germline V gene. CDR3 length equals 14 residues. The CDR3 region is CASSQTFDGYEQYF. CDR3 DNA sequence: TGTGCCAGCAGCCAGACCTTCGACGGTTACGAGCAGTACTTC. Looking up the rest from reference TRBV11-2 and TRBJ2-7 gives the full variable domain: EAGVAQSPRYKIIEKRQSVAFWCNPISGHATLYWYQQILGQGPKLLIQFQNNGVVDDSQLPKDRFSAERLKGVDSTLKIQPAKLEDSAVYLCASSQTFDGYEQYFGPGTRLTVT.

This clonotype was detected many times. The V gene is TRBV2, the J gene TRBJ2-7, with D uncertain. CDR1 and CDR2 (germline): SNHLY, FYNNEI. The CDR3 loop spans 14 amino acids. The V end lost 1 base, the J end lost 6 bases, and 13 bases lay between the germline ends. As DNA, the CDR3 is TGTGCCAGCAGTGAAGGGGGTCGTTGGGGCGAGCAGTACTTC. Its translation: CASSEGGRWGEQYF.

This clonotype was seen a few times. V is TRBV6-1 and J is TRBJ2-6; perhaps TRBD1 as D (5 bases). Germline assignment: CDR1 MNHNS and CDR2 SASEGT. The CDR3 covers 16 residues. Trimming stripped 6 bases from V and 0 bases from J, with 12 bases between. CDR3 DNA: TGTGCCAGCAGCAGGACAACGAACTCTGGGGCCAACGTCCTGACTTTC. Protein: CASSRTTNSGANVLTF.

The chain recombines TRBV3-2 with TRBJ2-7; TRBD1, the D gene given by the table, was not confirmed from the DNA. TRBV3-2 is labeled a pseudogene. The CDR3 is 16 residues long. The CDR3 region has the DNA TGTGCCAGCCGAGGGGGACAGGGGGCGGAAGCCTACGAGCAGTACTTC. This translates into CASRGGQGAEAYEQYF.

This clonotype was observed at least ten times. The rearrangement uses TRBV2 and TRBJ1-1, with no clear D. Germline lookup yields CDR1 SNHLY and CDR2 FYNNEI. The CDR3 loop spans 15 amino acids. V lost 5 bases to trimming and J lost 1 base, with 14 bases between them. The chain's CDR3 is CASSLTAIPNTEAFF. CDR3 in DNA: TGTGCCAGCAGTCTTACAGCTATTCCGAACACTGAAGCTTTCTTT.

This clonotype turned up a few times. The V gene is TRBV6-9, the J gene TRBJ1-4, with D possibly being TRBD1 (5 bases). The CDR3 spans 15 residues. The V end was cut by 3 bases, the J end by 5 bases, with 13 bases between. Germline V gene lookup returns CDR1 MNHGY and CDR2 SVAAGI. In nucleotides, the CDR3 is TGTGCCAGCAGTTACTCAACGGGGGTAAATGAAAAACTGTTTTTT. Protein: CASSYSTGVNEKLFF.

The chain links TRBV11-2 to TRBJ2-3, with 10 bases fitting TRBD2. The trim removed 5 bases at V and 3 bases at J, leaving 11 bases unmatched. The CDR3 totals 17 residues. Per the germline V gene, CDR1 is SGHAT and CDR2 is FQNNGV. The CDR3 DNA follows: TGTGCCAGCAGCGTCGGACTAGCGGCAACGTCAACAGATACGCAGTATTTT. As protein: CASSVGLAATSTDTQYF.

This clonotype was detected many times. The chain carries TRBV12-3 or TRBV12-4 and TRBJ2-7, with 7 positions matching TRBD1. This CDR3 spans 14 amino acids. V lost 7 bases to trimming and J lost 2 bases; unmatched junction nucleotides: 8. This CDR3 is CASKATGSTYEQYF. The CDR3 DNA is TGTGCCAGCAAGGCGACAGGGTCGACCTACGAGCAGTACTTC.

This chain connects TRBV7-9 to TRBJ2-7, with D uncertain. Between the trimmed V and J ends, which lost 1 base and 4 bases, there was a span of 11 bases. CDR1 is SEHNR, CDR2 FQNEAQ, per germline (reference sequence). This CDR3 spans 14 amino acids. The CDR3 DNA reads TGTGCCAGCAGCTTAGTACCCAAGGAATACGAGCAGTACTTC. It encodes CASSLVPKEYEQYF.

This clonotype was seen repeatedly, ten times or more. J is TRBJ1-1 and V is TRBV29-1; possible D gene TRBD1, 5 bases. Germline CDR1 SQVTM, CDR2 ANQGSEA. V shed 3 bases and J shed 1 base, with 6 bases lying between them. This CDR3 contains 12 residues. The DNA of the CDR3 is TGCAGCGTTGAGGACAAGAACACTGAAGCTTTCTTT. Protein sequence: CSVEDKNTEAFF.

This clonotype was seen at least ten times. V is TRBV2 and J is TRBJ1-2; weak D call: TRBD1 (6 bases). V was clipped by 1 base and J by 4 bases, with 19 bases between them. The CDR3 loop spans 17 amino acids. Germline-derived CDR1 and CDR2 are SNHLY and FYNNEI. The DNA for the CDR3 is TGTGCCAGCAGTGAAGACGTTTCGTGGGGGCTCGGCTATGGCTACACCTTC. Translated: CASSEDVSWGLGYGYTF.

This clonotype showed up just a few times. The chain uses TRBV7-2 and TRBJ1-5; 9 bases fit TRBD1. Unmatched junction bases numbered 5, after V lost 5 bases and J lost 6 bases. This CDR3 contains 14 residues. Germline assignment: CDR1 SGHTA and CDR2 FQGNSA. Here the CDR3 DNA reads TGTGCCAGCAGCCTGACAGGGGGAGTTCAGCCCCAGCATTTT. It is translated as CASSLTGGVQPQHF.

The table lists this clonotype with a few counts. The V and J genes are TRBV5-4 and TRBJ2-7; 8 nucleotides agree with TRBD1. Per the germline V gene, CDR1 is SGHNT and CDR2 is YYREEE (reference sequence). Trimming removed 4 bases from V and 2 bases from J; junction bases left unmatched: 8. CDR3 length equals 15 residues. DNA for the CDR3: TGTGCCAGCAGCCAACCGGGACAGGTCCCCTACGAGCAGTACTTC. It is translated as CASSQPGQVPYEQYF.

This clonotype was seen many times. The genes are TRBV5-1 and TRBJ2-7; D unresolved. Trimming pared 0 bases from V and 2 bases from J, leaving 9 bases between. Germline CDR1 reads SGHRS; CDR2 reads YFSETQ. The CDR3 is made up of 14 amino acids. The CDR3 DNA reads TGCGCCAGCAGCTTGGCCAGTGAGGCCTACGAGCAGTACTTC. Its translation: CASSLASEAYEQYF. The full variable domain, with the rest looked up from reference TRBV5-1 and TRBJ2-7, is KAGVTQTPRYLIKTRGQQVTLSCSPISGHRSVSWYQQTPGQGLQFLFEYFSETQRNKGNFPGRFSGRQFSNSRSEMNVSTLELGDSALYLCASSLASEAYEQYFGPGTRLTVT.

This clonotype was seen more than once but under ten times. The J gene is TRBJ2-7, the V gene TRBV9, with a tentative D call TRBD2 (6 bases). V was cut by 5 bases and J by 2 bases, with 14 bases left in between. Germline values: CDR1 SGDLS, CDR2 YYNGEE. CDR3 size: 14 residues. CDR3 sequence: CASSPSGTPYEQYF. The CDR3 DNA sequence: TGTGCCAGCAGTCCCTCCGGGACTCCCTACGAGCAGTACTTC.

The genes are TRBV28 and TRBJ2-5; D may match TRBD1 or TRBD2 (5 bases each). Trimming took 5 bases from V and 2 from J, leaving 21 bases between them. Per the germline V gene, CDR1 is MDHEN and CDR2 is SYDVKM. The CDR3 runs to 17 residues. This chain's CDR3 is CASSDTPGRTMQETQYF. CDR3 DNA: TGTGCCAGCAGTGATACCCCGGGACGGACGATGCAAGAGACCCAGTACTTC.

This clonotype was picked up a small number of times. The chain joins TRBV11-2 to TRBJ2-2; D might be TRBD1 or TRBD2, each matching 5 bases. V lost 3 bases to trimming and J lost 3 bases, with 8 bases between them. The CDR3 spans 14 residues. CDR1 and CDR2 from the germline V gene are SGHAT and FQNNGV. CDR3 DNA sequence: TGTGCCAGCAGCTTGGGGGTGGACACCGGGGAGCTGTTTTTT. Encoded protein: CASSLGVDTGELFF. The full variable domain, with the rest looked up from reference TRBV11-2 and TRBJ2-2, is EAGVAQSPRYKIIEKRQSVAFWCNPISGHATLYWYQQILGQGPKLLIQFQNNGVVDDSQLPKDRFSAERLKGVDSTLKIQPAKLEDSAVYLCASSLGVDTGELFFGEGSRLTVL.

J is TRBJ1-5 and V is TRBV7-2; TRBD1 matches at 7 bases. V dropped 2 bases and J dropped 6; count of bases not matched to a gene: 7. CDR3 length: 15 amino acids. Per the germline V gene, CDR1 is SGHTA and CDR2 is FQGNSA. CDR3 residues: CASSLYRGPGQPQHF. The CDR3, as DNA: TGTGCCAGCAGCTTATACAGGGGCCCAGGTCAGCCCCAGCATTTT.

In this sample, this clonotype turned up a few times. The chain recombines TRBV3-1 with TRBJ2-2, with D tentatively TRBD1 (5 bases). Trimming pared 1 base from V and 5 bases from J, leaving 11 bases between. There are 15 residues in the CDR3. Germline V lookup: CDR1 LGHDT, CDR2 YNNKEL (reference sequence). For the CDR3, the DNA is TGTGCCAGCAGCCAAGTTGCAGGGTGGACCGGGGAGCTGTTTTTT. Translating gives CASSQVAGWTGELFF.

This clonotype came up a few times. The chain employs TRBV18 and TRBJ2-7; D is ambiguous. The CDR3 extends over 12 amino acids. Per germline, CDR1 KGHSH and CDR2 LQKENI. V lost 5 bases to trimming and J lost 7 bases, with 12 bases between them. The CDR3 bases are TGTGCCAGCTCAAATAACAAGGCGGAGCAGTACTTC. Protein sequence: CASSNNKAEQYF.

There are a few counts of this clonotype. DNA of the CDR3: TGTGCCAGCAGCTTGGCTAGCGGGAGATCAGATACGCAGTATTTT. Protein sequence: CASSLASGRSDTQYF. The rearrangement joins TRBV7-9 to TRBJ2-3; 10 bases agree with TRBD2. Trimming cost V 3 bases and J 4 bases; bases outside gene matches: 4. Germline V gene lookup returns CDR1 SEHNR and CDR2 FQNEAQ (reference sequence). CDR3 length: 15 residues.

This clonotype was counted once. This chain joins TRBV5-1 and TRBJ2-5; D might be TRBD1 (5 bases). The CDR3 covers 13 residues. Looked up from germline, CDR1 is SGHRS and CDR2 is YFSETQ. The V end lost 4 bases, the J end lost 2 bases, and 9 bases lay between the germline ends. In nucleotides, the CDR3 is TGCGCCAGCAGCGGGGCGGAACAAGAGACCCAGTACTTC. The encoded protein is CASSGAEQETQYF.

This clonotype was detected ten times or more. The CDR3 reads CASSQEADTEAFF. The CDR3, as DNA: TGTGCCAGCAGCCAAGAAGCGGACACTGAAGCTTTCTTT. The J gene is TRBJ1-1, the V gene TRBV14; D not resolved. V shed 0 bases and J shed 3 bases, with 5 bases lying between them. This CDR3 region has 13 residues. The germline V gene encodes CDR1 SGHDN and CDR2 FVKESK.